The present entry profiles one T cell receptor beta chain with its context. This entry comes from a study of blood T cell repertoires in COVID-19. The overall study: Acute-phase and convalescent COVID-19 samples originated in the United States, Italy and Spain. T cells, B-cell-depleted T cells, or PBMCs provided the cDNA or gDNA that served as material.

V was trimmed by 5 bases and J by 6 bases, leaving 25 bases between them. The germline V gene has CDR1 SNHLY and CDR2 FYNNEI. The CDR3 totals 17 residues. Profiled with immunoSEQ multiplex PCR; TCRdb holds only in-frame clones, not every one. The table shows about 200,000 clones, with around nine tenths occurring only once. The material sequenced was peripheral blood. The receptor was derived from a man between 60 and 75 years old with acute or convalescent COVID-19. The chain links TRBV2 to TRBJ1-2, with D perhaps TRBD1 (5 bases). DNA of the CDR3: TGTGCCAGCAGTCGGGATCCCAGGAGGGGCGGGAATGATGGCTACACCTTC. This sequence encodes CASSRDPRRGGNDGYTF.